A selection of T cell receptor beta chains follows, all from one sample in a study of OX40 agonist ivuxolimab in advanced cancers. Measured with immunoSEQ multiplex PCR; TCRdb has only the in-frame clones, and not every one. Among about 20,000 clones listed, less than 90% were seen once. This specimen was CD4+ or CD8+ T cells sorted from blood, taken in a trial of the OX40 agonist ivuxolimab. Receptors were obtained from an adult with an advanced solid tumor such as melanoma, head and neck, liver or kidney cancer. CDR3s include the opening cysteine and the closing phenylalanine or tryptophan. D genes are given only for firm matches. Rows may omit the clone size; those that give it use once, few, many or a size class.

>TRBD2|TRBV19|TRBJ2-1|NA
CASSLLAGAYNEQFF
TGTGCCAGTAGTCTACTAGCGGGCGCATACAATGAGCAGTTCTTC
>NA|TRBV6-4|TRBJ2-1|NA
CASSDFIGNEQFF
TGTGCCAGCAGTGACTTCATAGGCAATGAGCAGTTCTTC
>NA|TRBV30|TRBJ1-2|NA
CAWSFPPRGNYGYTF
TGTGCCTGGAGTTTCCCTCCGAGAGGGAACTATGGCTACACCTTC
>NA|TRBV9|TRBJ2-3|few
CASSQQGGGGTDTQYF
TGTGCCAGCAGTCAACAAGGGGGGGGTGGCACAGATACGCAGTATTTT
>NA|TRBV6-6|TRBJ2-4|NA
CASTRVSRVSKNIQYF
TGTGCCAGCACCCGGGTCTCTCGCGTCTCCAAAAACATTCAGTACTTC
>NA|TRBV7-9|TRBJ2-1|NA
CASSLARNEQFF
TGTGCCAGCAGCTTAGCGAGGAATGAGCAGTTCTTC
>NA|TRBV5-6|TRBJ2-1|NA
CASSLVGHAYNEQFF
TGTGCCAGCAGCTTGGTGGGACACGCATACAATGAGCAGTTCTTC
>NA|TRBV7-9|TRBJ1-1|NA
CASSFEGELAFF
TGTGCCAGCAGCTTTGAGGGAGAACTCGCTTTCTTT
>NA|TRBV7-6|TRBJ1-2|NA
CASSLGGYGYTF
TGTGCCAGCAGCTTAGGGGGCTATGGCTACACCTTC
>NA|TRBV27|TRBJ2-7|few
CASSLPFESEQYF
TGTGCCAGCAGTTTACCTTTCGAGAGCGAGCAGTACTTC
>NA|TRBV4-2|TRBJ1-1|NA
CASSRTGNTEAFF
TGTGCCAGCAGCCGAACAGGGAACACTGAAGCTTTCTTT
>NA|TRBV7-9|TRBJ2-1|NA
CASSLAQFF
TGTGCCAGCAGCTTGGCGCAGTTCTTC
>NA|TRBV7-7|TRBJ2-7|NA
CASSPSRGSYEQYF
TGTGCTAGCAGCCCCTCCCGGGGTTCCTACGAGCAGTACTTC
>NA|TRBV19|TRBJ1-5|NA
CASSIVNQPQHF
TGTGCCAGTAGTATAGTCAATCAGCCCCAGCATTTT
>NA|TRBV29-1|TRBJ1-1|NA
CSTEDSTEAFF
TGCAGCACAGAGGACAGCACTGAAGCTTTCTTT
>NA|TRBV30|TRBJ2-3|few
CAWSNPPGATFTDTQYF
TGTGCCTGGAGTAACCCGCCGGGGGCAACTTTTACAGATACGCAGTATTTT
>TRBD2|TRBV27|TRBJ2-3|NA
CASSPLLAGGPDTQYF
TGTGCCAGCAGTCCCCTCCTAGCGGGAGGGCCAGATACGCAGTATTTT
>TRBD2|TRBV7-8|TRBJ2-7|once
CASSLASGGAAEQYF
TGTGCCAGCAGCTTAGCATCGGGAGGAGCGGCCGAGCAGTACTTC
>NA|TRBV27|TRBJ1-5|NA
CASSLFLAWPQHF
TGTGCCAGCAGTCTTTTCCTGGCCTGGCCCCAGCATTTT
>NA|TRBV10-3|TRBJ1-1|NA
CALRAGLLNTEAFF
TGTGCCCTCAGGGCGGGACTTCTGAACACTGAAGCTTTCTTT
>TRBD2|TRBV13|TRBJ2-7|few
CASTKGGGRAVDEQYF
TGTGCCAGCACTAAAGGGGGCGGGAGGGCCGTCGACGAGCAGTACTTC
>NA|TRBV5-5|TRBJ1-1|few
CASSPEGTNAEAFF
TGTGCCAGCAGCCCTGAAGGGACTAACGCTGAAGCTTTCTTT
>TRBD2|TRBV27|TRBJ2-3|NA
CASSPYPGAGDTQYF
TGTGCCAGCAGTCCCTACCCGGGAGCGGGGGATACGCAGTATTTT
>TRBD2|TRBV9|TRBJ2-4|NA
CASSVEASGSAKNIQYF
TGTGCCAGCAGCGTAGAAGCTAGCGGCTCAGCCAAAAACATTCAGTACTTC
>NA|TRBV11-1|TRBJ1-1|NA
CASSPTVNTEAFF
TGTGCCAGCAGCCCCACGGTGAACACTGAAGCTTTCTTT
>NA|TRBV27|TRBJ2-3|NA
CASSPRRRPSTDTQYF
TGTGCCAGCAGTCCCCGTAGAAGGCCGAGCACAGATACGCAGTATTTT
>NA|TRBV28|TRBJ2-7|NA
CASSTDSYEQYF
TGTGCCAGCAGCACGGACAGCTACGAGCAGTACTTC
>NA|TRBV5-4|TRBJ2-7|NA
CASSLFSSQEEQYF
TGTGCCAGCAGCTTGTTTTCTTCCCAGGAGGAGCAGTACTTC
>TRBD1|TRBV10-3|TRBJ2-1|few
CAISQSGQQYNEQFF
TGTGCCATCAGTCAGTCGGGACAGCAATACAATGAGCAGTTCTTC
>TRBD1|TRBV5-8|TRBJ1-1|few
CASSFRDRGAEAFF
TGTGCCAGCAGCTTTCGGGACAGAGGCGCTGAAGCTTTCTTT
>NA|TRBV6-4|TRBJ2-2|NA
CASSADFTGELFF
TGTGCCAGCAGTGCGGACTTCACCGGGGAGCTGTTTTTT
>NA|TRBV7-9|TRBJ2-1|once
CASSLDEQFF
TGTGCCAGCAGCTTAGATGAGCAGTTCTTC
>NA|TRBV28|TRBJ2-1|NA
CASTLGASLVDEQFF
TGTGCCAGCACCTTGGGGGCATCCCTTGTGGATGAGCAGTTCTTC
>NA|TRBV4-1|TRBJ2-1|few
CASSQAGSIYNEQFF
TGCGCCAGCAGCCAAGCCGGAAGTATCTACAATGAGCAGTTCTTC
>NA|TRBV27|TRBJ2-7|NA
CASSFSDSSYEQYF
TGTGCCAGCAGTTTCTCCGACAGCTCCTACGAGCAGTACTTC
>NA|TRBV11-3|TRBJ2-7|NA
CASSFRGPYYEQYF
TGTGCCAGCAGCTTTAGGGGACCCTACTACGAGCAGTACTTC
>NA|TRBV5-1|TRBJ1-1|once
CASSLWTENTEAFF
TGCGCCAGCAGCCTCTGGACAGAGAACACTGAAGCTTTCTTT
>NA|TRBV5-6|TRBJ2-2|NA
CASSLGGTGELFF
TGTGCCAGCAGCCTGGGTGGCACCGGGGAGCTGTTTTTT
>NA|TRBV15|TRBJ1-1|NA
CATSRVGGPEAFF
TGTGCCACCAGCAGAGTGGGGGGGCCTGAAGCTTTCTTT
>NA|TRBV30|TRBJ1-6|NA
CAWTARDRTYSPLHF
TGTGCCTGGACCGCCCGAGACAGGACTTATTCACCCCTCCACTTT
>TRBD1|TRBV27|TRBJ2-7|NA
CASSLGQGPYEQYF
TGTGCCAGCAGCTTGGGACAGGGTCCCTACGAGCAGTACTTC